The next 9 T cell receptor beta chains were all read from a single sample in a study of blood T cells in healthy people across ages. PCR was performed a second time for about 7 to 11 cycles using a sample-barcoded 5' primer and a J-beta primer mix. TCRdb independently ran MiXCR on the 5' RACE reads; one entry per CDR3 protein. The sample has hundreds of thousands of distinct CDR3 sequences, around half seen once; the top ten hold 15% to 20%. The sequenced material came from blood. All receptors derive from a man at least 80 years old in good health.

In regard to this clonotype: This clone may be a read error of a much larger clone one base away. This chain joins TRBV11-2 and TRBJ2-1; 11 bases are shared with TRBD2. The CDR3 totals 17 residues. With V trimmed by 1 base and J by 2 bases, 4 bases remained unmatched. The germline gives CDR1 SGHAT, CDR2 FQNNGV. The CDR3 DNA reads as TGTGCCAGCAGCTTAGGGACTAGCGGGTACCCCTACAATGAGCAGTTCTTC. This codes for CASSLGTSGYPYNEQFF.

The CDR3 is CSARDLTAGRNIQYF. The DNA for the CDR3 is TGCAGTGCTAGAGATCTAACGGCCGGGAGAAACATTCAGTACTTC. The chain recombines TRBV20-1 with TRBJ2-4; tentative D call: TRBD2 (6 bases). Germline assignment: CDR1 DFQATT and CDR2 SNEGSKA (reference sequence). CDR3 length equals 15 residues. Trimming took 0 bases from V and 6 from J, leaving 15 bases between them.

This clonotype was counted many times. The chain uses TRBV29-1 and TRBJ2-7; maybe TRBD2 (7 bases). Trimming pared 6 bases from V and 1 base from J, leaving 22 bases between. This CDR3 spans 16 amino acids. The germline V gene encodes CDR1 SQVTM and CDR2 ANQGSEA. The CDR3 loop is CSVRGLYREESYEQYF. The CDR3 coding sequence is TGCAGCGTGAGGGGGTTATATCGGGAGGAATCCTACGAGCAGTACTTC.

Comments on this clonotype: One base away lies a much larger clone, so this may be a sequencing read error. The rearrangement joins TRBV7-2 to TRBJ2-4; D might be TRBD1 (6 bases). CDR1 SGHTA and CDR2 FQGNSA come from the germline V gene. The CDR3 contains 14 residues. CDR3 nucleotides: TGTGCCAGCAGCTTACAGGGGAACGTGGACATTCGGTACTTC. As protein: CASSLQGNVDIRYF.

This clonotype was counted only a few times. The V call is TRBV29-1, the J call TRBJ2-7; perhaps TRBD2 as D (5 bases). The germline gives CDR1 SQVTM, CDR2 ANQGSEA. This CDR3 is built from 13 residues. V shed 6 bases and J shed 0 bases, with 12 bases lying between them. Here the CDR3 reads CSVASTRSYEQYF. The CDR3 DNA follows: TGCAGCGTAGCTAGCACGCGCTCCTACGAGCAGTACTTC.

The chain combines TRBV7-6 with TRBJ2-2, with 8 bases fitting TRBD2. Germline-derived CDR1 and CDR2 are SGHVS and FNYEAQ. V trimming: 5 bases; J trimming: 4 bases; junction bases outside the gene matches: 9. This CDR3 contains 16 residues. The CDR3 sequence is CASSLISGSGTGELFF. The CDR3 nucleotides are TGTGCCAGCAGCCTAATAAGCGGGAGCGGCACCGGGGAGCTGTTTTTT.

The chain combines TRBV6-5 with TRBJ1-5, with D unresolved. The CDR3 runs to 13 residues. Germline V CDR1 and CDR2: MNHEY, SVGAGI. V was trimmed by 2 bases and J by 0 bases, leaving 2 bases between them. CDR3 DNA sequence: TGTGCCAGCAGTTACAATAGCAATCAGCCCCAGCATTTT. Translating it yields CASSYNSNQPQHF.

V and J are TRBV11-2 and TRBJ2-2; 8 nucleotides align to TRBD1. Trimming cost V 4 bases and J 4 bases; bases outside gene matches: 8. This CDR3 contains 16 residues. CDR1 and CDR2 (germline): SGHAT, FQNNGV. The CDR3 loop is CASSWTQGAGTGELFF. The CDR3 nucleotides read TGTGCCAGCAGCTGGACTCAGGGGGCTGGCACCGGGGAGCTGTTTTTT.

This sequence joins TRBV28 and TRBJ2-1, with 7 bases aligning to TRBD2. J was trimmed by 0 bases and V by 10 bases; bases with no gene match: 6. The germline gives CDR1 MDHEN, CDR2 SYDVKM. This CDR3 region has 14 residues. The CDR3 here is CATLGGSSYNEQFF. The CDR3, as DNA: TGTGCCACCTTGGGAGGGAGCTCCTACAATGAGCAGTTCTTC.